The 2 T cell receptor beta chains presented below share a single source sample, sequenced in a study of identical twins. Each CDR3 protein gets one entry after TCRdb re-called the 5' RACE reads with MiXCR. The table records approximately 500,000 distinct CDR3 sequences, approximately 14% of them present only once. This sample was shared with a second study, whose subject was yellow fever vaccine responses in identical twins.

What was sequenced was CD4+ T cells sorted from blood. The receptors derive from a woman aged 18 to 35 in good health.

CDR3 in DNA: TGTGCCAGCAGTGAAACGGCAGGGGGCGCAGATACGCAGTATTTT. Translated: CASSETAGGADTQYF. The V and J genes are TRBV2 and TRBJ2-3; 8 nucleotides agree with TRBD1. V was pared by 2 bases and J by 4 bases, with 5 bases of the junction left unmatched. There are 15 residues in the CDR3. Germline V lookup: CDR1 SNHLY, CDR2 FYNNEI.

This chain joins TRBV12-3 or TRBV12-4 and TRBJ2-2, with no clear D. This CDR3 has 13 residues. Trimming shortened V by 6 bases and J by 6 bases, and 11 bases separated the two germline ends. In DNA form, the CDR3 reads TGTGCCAGCAGACTCGACTCTCCCGGGGAGCTGTTTTTT. As protein: CASRLDSPGELFF.